A single sample is the source of the 27 T cell receptor beta chains below, sequenced in a study of cytomegalovirus exposure and HLA in healthy donors. Primers for the PCR totalled 60 Vbeta and 13 Jbeta. Clones were read by immunoSEQ multiplex PCR, and TCRdb kept only the in-frame ones, dropping some. The sample includes about 140,000 clones, under 70% seen only once; the top ten take 6.5%. Sequenced sample: PBMCs. The receptors shown here come from a woman aged 55-69 years in good health and CMV-seronegative.

The chain employs TRBV7-8 and TRBJ1-3, with D uncertain. The CDR3 has 18 amino acids. The germline V gene has CDR1 SGHVS and CDR2 FQNEAQ. V lost 2 bases, J lost 0 bases, and 17 bases lay in between. The CDR3 DNA is TGTGCCAGCAGCTTACTGGGCCCCAGCTTGAGCTCTGGAAACACCATATATTTT. Translation: CASSLLGPSLSSGNTIYF.

CDR3 DNA sequence: TGTGCCAGCAGCTTTCTTTACGGGAACACTGAAGCTTTCTTT. As protein: CASSFLYGNTEAFF. This chain links TRBV7-2 with TRBJ1-1; D is uncertain. The CDR3 consists of 14 residues. Deletions cut 3 bases from V and 1 base from J, with 9 bases between. Germline V lookup: CDR1 SGHTA, CDR2 FQGNSA.

The chain uses TRBV5-6 and TRBJ1-1, with 9 nucleotides matching TRBD1. Germline CDR1 is SGHDT and CDR2 is YYEEEE. Losses at the gene ends were 1 base for V and 2 bases for J; bases not matched to a gene: 9. CDR3 length: 17 amino acids. CDR3 sequence: CASSLWSGDRVNTEAFF. Written as DNA, the CDR3 is TGTGCCAGCAGCTTGTGGTCTGGGGACAGGGTCAACACTGAAGCTTTCTTT.

Note on this clone: Other nucleotide sequences from this sample produce the same CDR3. V gene TRBV5-1 combines with J gene TRBJ2-1; 11 positions agree with TRBD2. J was trimmed by 6 bases and V by 4 bases; bases with no gene match: 3. CDR1 and CDR2 (germline): SGHRS, YFSETQ. The CDR3 is 14 amino acids. The CDR3, as DNA: TGCGCCAGCAGCCTTAGCGGGGGGGCCAATGAGCAGTTCTTC. The encoded protein is CASSLSGGANEQFF.

The V call is TRBV6-6, the J call TRBJ2-1; 7 nucleotides align to TRBD2. The ends lost 2 bases at V and 5 bases at J; junction bases unmatched: 9. Germline lookup yields CDR1 MNHNY and CDR2 SVGAGI (reference sequence). The CDR3 sequence is 16 residues long. The CDR3 sequence is CASSYGIGAGDNEQFF. CDR3 bases: TGTGCCAGCAGTTACGGGATCGGTGCGGGGGACAATGAGCAGTTCTTC.

V gene TRBV5-1 combines with J gene TRBJ2-7; 7 bases are a match to TRBD2. There are 13 residues in the CDR3. Germline lookup yields CDR1 SGHRS and CDR2 YFSETQ. Trimming at V came to 5 bases and at J to 2 bases, leaving 4 bases not matched to a gene. In nucleotides, the CDR3 is TGCGCCAGCAGGGCTAGCGGAACCTACGAGCAGTACTTC. This sequence encodes CASRASGTYEQYF.

The chain joins TRBV5-1 to TRBJ2-7; the match to TRBD2 covers 9 bases. Trimming removed 0 bases from V and 0 bases from J; junction bases left unmatched: 4. CDR1 SGHRS and CDR2 YFSETQ come from the germline V gene. The CDR3 loop spans 16 amino acids. The CDR3 DNA sequence: TGCGCCAGCAGCTTGGTGGATAGCGGGAGCTCCTACGAGCAGTACTTC. Protein: CASSLVDSGSSYEQYF.

This rearrangement joins TRBV5-1 to TRBJ2-7; 8 nucleotides align to TRBD2. The CDR3 extends over 15 amino acids. Losses at the gene ends were 0 bases for V and 3 bases for J; bases not matched to a gene: 5. The V gene's germline CDR1 is SGHRS and CDR2 YFSETQ. The CDR3 coding sequence is TGCGCCAGCAGCTTGGGTTCGGGGGGGAGCTACGAGCAGTACTTC. It yields the protein CASSLGSGGSYEQYF.

The rearrangement joins TRBV5-1 to TRBJ2-5, with D maybe TRBD1 (7 bases). V lost 4 bases, J lost 2 bases, and 24 bases lay in between. Germline V gene sequence: CDR1 SGHRS, CDR2 YFSETQ. There are 18 residues in the CDR3. The CDR3, as DNA: TGCGCCAGCAGCGGTGGACAGGACACGAAGACTAGACAAGAGACCCAGTACTTC. Translation gives CASSGGQDTKTRQETQYF. Drawing the rest from reference TRBV5-1 and TRBJ2-5, the complete variable domain is KAGVTQTPRYLIKTRGQQVTLSCSPISGHRSVSWYQQTPGQGLQFLFEYFSETQRNKGNFPGRFSGRQFSNSRSEMNVSTLELGDSALYLCASSGGQDTKTRQETQYFGPGTRLLVL.

This clone was seen only a few times. This chain uses TRBV18 with TRBJ2-1; 13 bases agree with TRBD2. V shed 3 bases and J 9 bases; nucleotides not matched to a gene: 11. The CDR3 has 17 amino acids. CDR1 is KGHSH, CDR2 LQKENI, per germline. The CDR3 protein is CASSPRRTSGGVGEQFF. The DNA of the CDR3 is TGTGCCAGCTCACCTAGACGTACTAGCGGGGGGGTCGGTGAGCAGTTCTTC.

The chain links TRBV19 to TRBJ1-2; no clear D. Trimming removed 5 bases at V and 7 bases at J, with 11 bases between. Germline V lookup: CDR1 LNHDA, CDR2 SQIVND (reference sequence). The CDR3 is made up of 12 amino acids. The CDR3 spells CASSPSRVGYTF. In DNA form, the CDR3 reads TGTGCCAGTAGTCCATCGAGGGTTGGCTACACCTTC.

This clone has just a few counts. The J gene is TRBJ1-1, the V gene TRBV7-2; D uncertain. V was pared by 1 base and J by 4 bases, with 7 bases between. The CDR3 runs to 13 residues. Germline V CDR1 and CDR2: SGHTA, FQGNSA. This chain's CDR3 is CASSLVEGTEAFF. CDR3 nucleotide sequence: TGTGCCAGCAGCTTAGTAGAGGGCACTGAAGCTTTCTTT. The complete variable domain, with remaining parts taken from reference TRBV7-2 and TRBJ1-1, reads GAGVSQSPSNKVTEKGKDVELRCDPISGHTALYWYRQSLGQGLEFLIYFQGNSAPDKSGLPSDRFSAERTGGSVSTLTIQRTQQEDSAVYLCASSLVEGTEAFFGQGTRLTVV.

V and J are TRBV29-1 and TRBJ2-7; D is possibly TRBD1 (5 bases). CDR3 length: 12 amino acids. Trimming cost V 4 bases and J 3 bases, with 10 bases left between them. Germline V gene lookup returns CDR1 SQVTM and CDR2 ANQGSEA. Here the CDR3 DNA reads TGCAGCGTTGCGGTCAGGGACTACGAGCAGTACTTC. Amino acid sequence: CSVAVRDYEQYF.

The rearrangement links TRBV19 to TRBJ1-2; 7 bases line up with TRBD1. The germline CDR1 and CDR2 sequences are LNHDA and SQIVND (reference sequence). The CDR3 runs to 15 residues. V lost 4 bases to trimming and J lost 2 bases; unmatched junction nucleotides: 7. The CDR3 region has the DNA TGTGCCAGTAGTAGCGGGACAGTCAACAACTATGGCTACACCTTC. Protein sequence: CASSSGTVNNYGYTF.

V gene TRBV25-1 combines with J gene TRBJ2-3; maybe TRBD1 (5 bases). The CDR3 runs 12 residues. Germline V gene sequence: CDR1 MGHDK, CDR2 SYGVNS. Trimming removed 4 bases from V and 6 bases from J, with 8 bases in between. The CDR3 region has the DNA TGTGCCAGCAGTGCTACAGGCGATACGCAGTATTTT. It yields the protein CASSATGDTQYF.

The chain links TRBV6-1 to TRBJ1-5; D remains ambiguous. The CDR3 spans 18 residues. V was pared by 2 bases and J by 1 base, with 18 bases between. Germline V gene sequence: CDR1 MNHNS, CDR2 SASEGT. The DNA of the CDR3 is TGTGCCAGCAGTGAAAATAGGTGGAAGGACTTGAGCAATCAGCCCCAGCATTTT. Translated, it gives CASSENRWKDLSNQPQHF.

The V call is TRBV5-1, the J call TRBJ2-5; TRBD2 is a possible D gene (7 bases). CDR3 length: 15 residues. The germline gives CDR1 SGHRS, CDR2 YFSETQ. V lost 4 bases to trimming and J lost 2 bases, with 15 bases between them. CDR3 DNA sequence: TGCGCCAGCAGCCGCGGCGGGGGCTGGCAAGAGACCCAGTACTTC. Its protein is CASSRGGGWQETQYF. Supplemented by reference TRBV5-1 and TRBJ2-5, the full variable domain reads KAGVTQTPRYLIKTRGQQVTLSCSPISGHRSVSWYQQTPGQGLQFLFEYFSETQRNKGNFPGRFSGRQFSNSRSEMNVSTLELGDSALYLCASSRGGGWQETQYFGPGTRLLVL.

This chain joins TRBV5-1 and TRBJ2-1; TRBD2 agrees at 11 bases. CDR1 is SGHRS and CDR2 is YFSETQ in the germline V gene. After removal of 4 bases from V and 4 bases from J, the junction contained 10 bases not matched to a gene. This CDR3 comprises 17 residues. This chain's CDR3 is CASSQDHTSGGYNEQFF. The CDR3 coding sequence is TGCGCCAGCAGCCAAGACCATACTAGCGGGGGATACAATGAGCAGTTCTTC.

The genes are TRBV6-5 and TRBJ1-3; TRBD1 might be the D (6 bases). Trimming pared 4 bases from V and 2 bases from J, leaving 12 bases between. Germline V gene sequence: CDR1 MNHEY, CDR2 SVGAGI. CDR3 length equals 15 residues. The CDR3 DNA reads TGTGCCAGCAGTTCCGACGCAGGGGCTGGAAACACCATATATTTT. Amino acid sequence: CASSSDAGAGNTIYF.

This clone has just one count. The rearrangement links TRBV7-2 to TRBJ1-2; 10 bases line up with TRBD1. Looked up from germline, CDR1 is SGHTA and CDR2 is FQGNSA. The J segment lost 8 bases and the V segment lost 4 bases, leaving 7 bases of the junction unmatched. This CDR3 is 14 amino acids long. The CDR3, as DNA: TGTGCCAGCAGCTCCGCCTGGGACAGGGGAGGCTACACCTTC. This gives the protein CASSSAWDRGGYTF.

This chain joins TRBV7-9 and TRBJ2-7; 15 bases line up with TRBD2. This CDR3 spans 15 amino acids. With 1 base clipped from V and 5 bases from J, the junction kept 0 bases outside the gene matches. Germline V gene lookup returns CDR1 SEHNR and CDR2 FQNEAQ (reference sequence). The CDR3 DNA reads TGTGCCAGCAGCTTAGGGACTAGCGGGGGGGACGAGCAGTACTTC. As protein: CASSLGTSGGDEQYF.

This chain joins TRBV10-3 and TRBJ1-3; D gene unclear. The V gene's germline CDR1 is ENHRY and CDR2 SYGVKD. This CDR3 spans 15 amino acids. Trimming cost V 0 bases and J 0 bases, with 6 bases left between them. CDR3 nucleotide sequence: TGTGCCATCAGTGAGTCAGCAGGCTCTGGAAACACCATATATTTT. It codes for CAISESAGSGNTIYF.

The genes are TRBV6-6 and TRBJ1-6, with D possibly TRBD1 on 6 matching bases. The CDR3 has 14 residues. The germline V gene has CDR1 MNHNY and CDR2 SVGAGI (reference sequence). V gave up 10 bases and J gave up 5 bases, with 15 bases separating them. CDR3 in DNA: TGTGCCACGACGCAAGGGGGTGATAATTCACCCCTCCACTTT. Its protein product is CATTQGGDNSPLHF.

The V gene is TRBV4-3, the J gene TRBJ2-7, with a possible D match to TRBD2 (5 bases). Trimming took off 0 bases at V and 2 bases at J, with 14 bases between the two ends. The CDR3 runs 16 residues. CDR1 is LGHNA, CDR2 YSLEER, per germline. CDR3 in DNA: TGCGCCAGCAGCCAAGAACGCTGGACTTCAACCTACGAGCAGTACTTC. This gives the protein CASSQERWTSTYEQYF.

The V call is TRBV7-2, the J call TRBJ1-5; 8 bases fit TRBD1. CDR1 is SGHTA and CDR2 is FQGNSA in the germline V gene. The ends lost 6 bases at V and 5 bases at J; junction bases unmatched: 6. The length of the CDR3 is 14 residues. In DNA, the CDR3 is TGTGCCAGCAGTCACTCAGGGGGCTATCAGCCCCAGCATTTT. Its translation: CASSHSGGYQPQHF.

V is TRBV5-1 and J is TRBJ2-3; TRBD2 aligns across 7 bases. This CDR3 has 17 residues. With V trimmed by 4 bases and J by 0 bases, 11 bases remained unmatched. Germline V gene sequence: CDR1 SGHRS, CDR2 YFSETQ. The CDR3 bases are TGCGCCAGCAGCAGAATTCCCGGGAGGCCTAGCACAGATACGCAGTATTTT. Protein product: CASSRIPGRPSTDTQYF.

The table lists this clone with a few counts. V usage is TRBV7-2 and J usage is TRBJ2-7; perhaps TRBD2 as D (5 bases). The germline V gene has CDR1 SGHTA and CDR2 FQGNSA. The V gene lost 5 bases and the J gene lost 6 bases, with 8 bases spanning the gap. This CDR3 comprises 11 residues. CDR3 residues: CASSLSAEQYF. The CDR3 nucleotides are TGTGCCAGCAGCCTTAGCGCCGAGCAGTACTTC.